This entry features one TCR beta chain sequence. Antigen: not known. TCRdb redid the calling of the reads with MiXCR, one entry per CDR3 protein. In the table there are about 500,000 distinct CDR3 sequences, about 33% of which are singletons. Trimming removed 6 bases from V and 10 bases from J, with 19 bases in between. This CDR3 is 14 amino acids long. Germline values: CDR1 DFQATT, CDR2 SNEGSKA (reference sequence). The record originates from a study of T cell repertoires in cytomegalovirus infection. About the research overall: The authors used CMV epitopes that were HLA-C-restricted (recently identified) and HLA-B-restricted (well studied).

The TCR was taken from a human donor in good health (CMV status not recorded). Some clones in this sample may be carry-over from other donors' samples. This chain connects TRBV20-1 to TRBJ1-6; D is ambiguous. The input for sequencing was cultured PBMCs, taken from culture after CMV antigen stimulation. This CDR3 reads CSASPERTGSPLHF. CDR3 DNA sequence: TGCAGTGCCAGCCCCGAACGGACCGGATCACCCCTCCACTTT.